The 4 T cell receptor beta chains listed next were all sequenced from one sample in a study of blood T cell repertoires in COVID-19 (dated by TCRdb to 2020 to 2021). Library generation was performed with the immunoSEQ multiplex PCR assay. As stored in TCRdb, this immuneACCESS dataset retains in-frame rearrangements with V and J assigned. A fraction of the clones does not appear; measured against another copy, unresolved V genes explain less than half of the discrepancy, and the remainder lacks a known reason. This sample is represented by more than 300,000 clones; over 75% of them were singletons. The ten largest clones capture 1.5% to 2% of the sample. The sequenced sample was PBMCs or T cells enriched from blood (not recorded which). The source is a man aged 40-50 years in a cohort exposed to, infected with or recovered from COVID-19 (not recorded which).

The chain joins TRBV28 to TRBJ1-3, with 7 positions matching TRBD1. The germline V gene has CDR1 MDHEN and CDR2 SYDVKM. Germline trimming cut 5 bases from V and 9 bases from J; bases unmatched to any gene: 10. The CDR3 extends over 14 amino acids. DNA of the CDR3: TGTGCCAGCAGTGACAGGGCGGCGGGTAGCACCATATATTTT. As protein: CASSDRAAGSTIYF.

The V gene is TRBV5-1, the J gene TRBJ2-7, with a possible D match to TRBD2 (5 bases). Trimming took off 1 base at V and 0 bases at J, with 14 bases between the two ends. The CDR3 spans 16 residues. The germline V gene encodes CDR1 SGHRS and CDR2 YFSETQ. The CDR3 DNA reads as TGCGCCAGCAGCTTGTCTCCTAGCCTATCCTCCTACGAGCAGTACTTC. The encoded protein is CASSLSPSLSSYEQYF.

The V call is TRBV6-5, the J call TRBJ2-7, with 13 bases identical to TRBD2. The germline V gene has CDR1 MNHEY and CDR2 SVGAGI. After removal of 4 bases from V and 0 bases from J, the junction contained 3 bases not matched to a gene. The CDR3 runs to 16 residues. CDR3 loop: CASSSRTSGSSYEQYF. CDR3 in DNA: TGTGCCAGCAGTTCCCGGACTAGCGGGAGCTCCTACGAGCAGTACTTC.

This clone was seen repeatedly, ten times or more. The chain recombines TRBV28 with TRBJ1-5, with TRBD1 matching 8 bases. This CDR3 is built from 15 residues. J was trimmed by 7 bases and V by 4 bases; bases with no gene match: 9. Germline CDR1 is MDHEN and CDR2 is SYDVKM. CDR3 amino acids: CASSSTNGQGQPQHF. CDR3 sequence (DNA): TGTGCCAGCAGTTCTACCAACGGACAGGGCCAGCCCCAGCATTTT.